The clone carrying this T cell receptor (beta chain) was observed a handful of times. No antigen is known for it. Trimming at V came to 3 bases and at J to 2 bases, leaving 6 bases not matched to a gene. Germline V gives CDR1 SEHNR, CDR2 FQNEAQ (reference sequence). The CDR3 spans 15 residues. Some clones are missing from TCRdb's copy, which holds only in-frame ones; the method was immunoSEQ multiplex PCR. Among around 30,000 clones listed, 60% to 85% were seen once. This entry comes from a study of T cells in narcolepsy. Study outcomes and limitations: In some patient and control memory CD4+ samples, autoreactive clones were absent. Blood of same and different patients, but not healthy controls, reportedly held recurring autoreactive clonotypes. Same-patient CSF and blood CD4+ T cell clonotypes included HCRT-specific and TRIB2-specific autoreactive ones.

Sample: memory (CD45RA-) CD4+ T cells from blood. The TCR was taken from a human donor in good health. This sequence joins TRBV7-9 and TRBJ2-7, with TRBD1 matching 8 bases. CDR3 bases: TGTGCCAGCAGCTTTTTACAGGGGGACCCCTACGAGCAGTACTTC. This codes for CASSFLQGDPYEQYF.